The 20 T cell receptor beta chains below come from one sample, sequenced in a study of T cell responses to AZD1222 COVID-19 vaccine. Sequenced by immunoSEQ multiplex PCR; TCRdb stores in-frame clones only, minus some. This sample has 150,000 to 200,000 clones; approximately 94% occur once, and the top ten carry 3.6%. Material: peripheral blood, obtained 28 days after the second dose of the MenACWY control vaccine. These receptors all come from an adult who received the MenACWY meningococcal vaccine as a control.

The chain joins TRBV6-1 to TRBJ1-2; D not resolved. V was shortened by 1 base and J by 0 bases, with 6 bases between the two germline ends. Germline V gene data show CDR1 as MNHNS and CDR2 as SASEGT. The CDR3 sequence is 14 residues long. The CDR3 reads CASSEGDTNYGYTF. CDR3 DNA sequence: TGTGCCAGCAGTGAAGGGGATACTAACTATGGCTACACCTTC.

The chain links TRBV4-3 to TRBJ2-4; D is undetermined. This CDR3 has 16 residues. The V end was cut by 2 bases, the J end by 2 bases, with 13 bases between. The germline CDR1 and CDR2 sequences are LGHNA and YSLEER. The CDR3 is CASSQSLSTSKNIQYF. Written as DNA, the CDR3 is TGCGCCAGCAGCCAATCCCTCTCTACATCCAAAAACATTCAGTACTTC.

The chain joins TRBV7-8 to TRBJ2-7; 9 nucleotides match TRBD2. This CDR3 has 14 residues. Germline trimming cut 5 bases from V and 5 bases from J; bases unmatched to any gene: 7. The V gene's germline CDR1 is SGHVS and CDR2 FQNEAQ. CDR3 nucleotides: TGTGCCAGCAGCCCGGGACTAGCAAGGAACGAGCAGTACTTC. As protein: CASSPGLARNEQYF.

V usage is TRBV19 and J usage is TRBJ2-2; D gene uncertain. The germline gives CDR1 LNHDA, CDR2 SQIVND (reference sequence). The CDR3 is 15 residues long. Trimming stripped 3 bases from V and 5 bases from J, with 13 bases between. The CDR3: CASSMPPVGTGELFF. CDR3 sequence (DNA): TGTGCCAGTAGTATGCCCCCCGTGGGTACCGGGGAGCTGTTTTTT. Looking up the rest from reference TRBV19 and TRBJ2-2 gives the full variable domain: DGGITQSPKYLFRKEGQNVTLSCEQNLNHDAMYWYRQDPGQGLRLIYYSQIVNDFQKGDIAEGYSVSREKKESFPLTVTSAQKNPTAFYLCASSMPPVGTGELFFGEGSRLTVL.

The rearrangement uses TRBV3-1 (or the pseudogene TRBV3-2) and TRBJ1-1, with a weak D call TRBD1 (5 bases). V lost 2 bases and J 1 base, leaving 14 bases between the germline ends. The CDR3 totals 16 residues. Per germline, CDR1 LGHDT and CDR2 YNNKEL (reference sequence). CDR3 residues: CASSQMPGQRNTEAFF. The DNA of the CDR3 is TGTGCCAGCAGCCAAATGCCCGGACAAAGGAACACTGAAGCTTTCTTT.

In this sample, this clone turned up a few times. V is TRBV5-6 and J is TRBJ1-1; the D gene is possibly TRBD1 (6 bases). The germline V gene encodes CDR1 SGHDT and CDR2 YYEEEE. This CDR3 has 15 residues. The V and J ends lost 2 bases and 6 bases respectively, with 17 bases between them. In nucleotides, the CDR3 is TGTGCCAGCAGCTTAAGACAGGTGAACATCGCTGAAGCTTTCTTT. Protein product: CASSLRQVNIAEAFF.

A note on this clone: The same CDR3 arises from other DNA sequences in this sample as well. The chain links TRBV19 to TRBJ1-1; D possibly corresponds to TRBD1 (6 bases). Germline CDR1 is LNHDA and CDR2 is SQIVND (reference sequence). The CDR3 contains 14 residues. The V end lost 3 bases, the J end lost 1 base, and 9 bases lay between the germline ends. Here the CDR3 reads CASSMDRGNTEAFF. The DNA of the CDR3 is TGTGCCAGTAGTATGGACAGAGGGAACACTGAAGCTTTCTTT.

V is TRBV5-6 and J is TRBJ1-4, with D perhaps matching TRBD1 (6 bases). This CDR3 spans 16 amino acids. Trimming took off 0 bases at V and 13 bases at J, with 22 bases between the two ends. Germline lookup yields CDR1 SGHDT and CDR2 YYEEEE. CDR3 region: CASSLGPQGPSLPLFF. DNA for the CDR3: TGTGCCAGCAGCTTGGGTCCCCAGGGGCCCTCCCTCCCACTGTTTTTT.

V gene TRBV27 combines with J gene TRBJ1-5, with a tentative D call TRBD1 (6 bases). CDR3 size: 15 residues. V was pared by 6 bases and J by 0 bases, with 12 bases between. In germline, CDR1 is MNHEY, CDR2 SMNVEV (reference sequence). The CDR3 DNA follows: TGTGCCAGCAGCATCGACAGGTTTAGCAATCAGCCCCAGCATTTT. This encodes CASSIDRFSNQPQHF.

The chain links TRBV27 to TRBJ2-2; D may be TRBD1 (6 bases). This CDR3 is 12 amino acids long. V lost 5 bases and J lost 7, with 8 bases in between. CDR1 MNHEY and CDR2 SMNVEV come from the germline V gene (reference sequence). For the CDR3, the DNA is TGTGCCAGCAGTAGGGGACACGGGGAGCTGTTTTTT. Translated, it gives CASSRGHGELFF.

V gene TRBV25-1 combines with J gene TRBJ2-1; TRBD2 might be the D (6 bases). The V end was cut by 4 bases, the J end by 7 bases, with 11 bases between. CDR1 MGHDK and CDR2 SYGVNS come from the germline V gene. This CDR3 region has 13 residues. The CDR3 protein is CASSAGRMNEQFF. CDR3 DNA sequence: TGTGCCAGCAGTGCCGGGAGAATGAATGAGCAGTTCTTC.

The chain combines TRBV19 with TRBJ1-1; tentative D call: TRBD1 (5 bases). Deletions cut 3 bases from V and 3 bases from J, with 23 bases between. This CDR3 is 18 amino acids long. The germline gives CDR1 LNHDA, CDR2 SQIVND (reference sequence). In nucleotides, the CDR3 is TGTGCCAGTAGTATCCCCACAAGATGGGGGAGAGAGCACACTGAAGCTTTCTTT. Encoded protein: CASSIPTRWGREHTEAFF. The full variable domain, rest sourced from reference TRBV19 and TRBJ1-1, is DGGITQSPKYLFRKEGQNVTLSCEQNLNHDAMYWYRQDPGQGLRLIYYSQIVNDFQKGDIAEGYSVSREKKESFPLTVTSAQKNPTAFYLCASSIPTRWGREHTEAFFGQGTRLTVV.

This clone was seen only once. The J gene is TRBJ2-1, the V gene TRBV7-9, with 7 bases lining up with TRBD1. Germline values: CDR1 SEHNR, CDR2 FQNEAQ (reference sequence). With V trimmed by 5 bases and J by 4 bases, 8 bases remained unmatched. The CDR3 consists of 15 residues. The CDR3 sequence: CASSKPGTEYNEQFF. The CDR3 nucleotides are TGTGCCAGCAGCAAACCCGGGACAGAATACAATGAGCAGTTCTTC.

The chain combines TRBV6-5 with TRBJ1-1; D gene uncertain. Germline CDR1 and CDR2: MNHEY and SVGAGI. The CDR3 covers 14 residues. The V end lost 5 bases, the J end lost 0 bases, and 10 bases lay between the germline ends. The CDR3 DNA reads TGTGCCAGCAGTCCCCAGGCCTTGAACACTGAAGCTTTCTTT. The encoded protein is CASSPQALNTEAFF.

The V and J genes are TRBV30 and TRBJ2-5; a weak D match, TRBD1 (6 bases). Looked up from germline, CDR1 is GTSNPN and CDR2 is SVGIG (reference sequence). This CDR3 spans 15 amino acids. V lost 0 bases to trimming and J lost 0 bases, with 11 bases between them. CDR3 sequence reads: CAWSVGGVYQETQYF. The CDR3 DNA reads as TGTGCCTGGAGTGTAGGGGGAGTGTACCAAGAGACCCAGTACTTC.

The chain links TRBV2 to TRBJ2-7; the D gene is possibly TRBD1 (6 bases). Germline values: CDR1 SNHLY, CDR2 FYNNEI. The CDR3 totals 15 residues. V dropped 7 bases and J dropped 2 bases, with 18 bases sitting between them. The CDR3 DNA is TGTGCCAGCACCCAGTGGACAGAACCTCCCTACGAGCAGTACTTC. The encoded protein is CASTQWTEPPYEQYF.

The J gene is TRBJ2-7, the V gene TRBV11-2; D is uncertain. Germline V gene lookup returns CDR1 SGHAT and CDR2 FQNNGV. This CDR3 contains 13 residues. V was shortened by 5 bases and J by 4 bases, with 12 bases between the two germline ends. The CDR3 DNA sequence: TGTGCCAGCAGCCCTTCTTTGCAATACGAGCAGTACTTC. Its translation is CASSPSLQYEQYF.

The J gene is TRBJ1-4, the V gene TRBV4-1; 8 nucleotides align to TRBD1. V lost 0 bases, J lost 5 bases, and 2 bases stayed unmatched. Germline V lookup: CDR1 MGHRA, CDR2 YSYEKL. The CDR3 has 15 amino acids. CDR3 DNA sequence: TGCGCCAGCAGCCAAGAACAGGGGGGAAATGAAAAACTGTTTTTT. Residues: CASSQEQGGNEKLFF.

V gene TRBV10-3 combines with J gene TRBJ2-7; D might be TRBD2 (5 bases). CDR1 ENHRY and CDR2 SYGVKD come from the germline V gene. The CDR3 extends over 13 amino acids. Trimming pared 5 bases from V and 6 bases from J, leaving 14 bases between. The CDR3 sequence: CAISRGMEGEQYF. The DNA for the CDR3 is TGTGCCATCAGTCGAGGGATGGAAGGCGAGCAGTACTTC.

This chain uses TRBV19 with TRBJ1-2; D is possibly TRBD1 (6 bases). Germline loops: CDR1 LNHDA, CDR2 SQIVND (reference sequence). Trimming left V 3 bases short and J 8 bases short, with 13 bases between. This CDR3 comprises 13 residues. CDR3: CASSISPGAGYTF. CDR3 DNA sequence: TGTGCCAGTAGTATCAGCCCAGGGGCGGGCTACACCTTC.